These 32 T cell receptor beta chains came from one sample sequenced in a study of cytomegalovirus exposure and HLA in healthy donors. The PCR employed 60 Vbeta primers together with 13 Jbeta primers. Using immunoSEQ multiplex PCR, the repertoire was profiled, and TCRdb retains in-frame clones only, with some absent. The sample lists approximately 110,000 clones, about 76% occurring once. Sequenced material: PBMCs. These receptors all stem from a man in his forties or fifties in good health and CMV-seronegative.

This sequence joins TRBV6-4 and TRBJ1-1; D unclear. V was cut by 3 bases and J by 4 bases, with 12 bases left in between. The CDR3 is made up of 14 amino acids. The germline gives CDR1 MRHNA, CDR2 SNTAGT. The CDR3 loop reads CASSERGFGTEAFF. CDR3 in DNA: TGTGCCAGCAGTGAGCGGGGATTCGGCACTGAAGCTTTCTTT.

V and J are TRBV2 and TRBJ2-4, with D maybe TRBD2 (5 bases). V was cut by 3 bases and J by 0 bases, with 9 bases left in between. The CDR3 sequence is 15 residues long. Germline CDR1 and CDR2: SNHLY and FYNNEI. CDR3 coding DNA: TGTGCCAGCAGTGAGACTATCATAGCCAAAAACATTCAGTACTTC. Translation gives CASSETIIAKNIQYF.

CDR3 residues: CASSQGLISTDTQYF. CDR3 bases: TGCGCCAGCAGCCAAGGGCTGATTAGCACAGATACGCAGTATTTT. The chain uses TRBV4-3 and TRBJ2-3; D is undetermined. The CDR3 totals 15 residues. Trimming left V 1 base short and J 0 bases short, with 8 bases between. Germline CDR1 is LGHNA and CDR2 is YSLEER.

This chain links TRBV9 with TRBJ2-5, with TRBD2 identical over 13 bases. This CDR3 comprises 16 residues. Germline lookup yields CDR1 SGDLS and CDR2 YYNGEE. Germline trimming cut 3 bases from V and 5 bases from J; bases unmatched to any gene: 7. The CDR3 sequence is CASSALLAGGIETQYF. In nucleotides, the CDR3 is TGTGCCAGCAGCGCTCTACTAGCGGGGGGGATCGAGACCCAGTACTTC.

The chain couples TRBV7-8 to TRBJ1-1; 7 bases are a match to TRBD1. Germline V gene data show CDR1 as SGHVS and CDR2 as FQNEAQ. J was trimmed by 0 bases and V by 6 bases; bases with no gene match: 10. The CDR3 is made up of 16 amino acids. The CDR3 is CASSFGRGQMNTEAFF. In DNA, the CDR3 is TGTGCCAGCAGTTTCGGGAGGGGGCAAATGAACACTGAAGCTTTCTTT.

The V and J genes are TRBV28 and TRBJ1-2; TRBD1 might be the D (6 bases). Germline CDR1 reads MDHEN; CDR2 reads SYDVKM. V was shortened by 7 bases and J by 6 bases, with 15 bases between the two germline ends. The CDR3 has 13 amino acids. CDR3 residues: CASTMGGAHGYTF. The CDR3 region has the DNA TGTGCCAGCACCATGGGGGGGGCTCATGGCTACACCTTC.

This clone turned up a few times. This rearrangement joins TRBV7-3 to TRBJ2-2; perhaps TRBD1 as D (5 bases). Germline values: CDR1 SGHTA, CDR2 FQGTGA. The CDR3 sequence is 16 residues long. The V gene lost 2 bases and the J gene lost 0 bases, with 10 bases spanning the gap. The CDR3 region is CASSLVGPTNTGELFF. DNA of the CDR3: TGTGCCAGCAGCTTAGTGGGGCCAACGAACACCGGGGAGCTGTTTTTT.

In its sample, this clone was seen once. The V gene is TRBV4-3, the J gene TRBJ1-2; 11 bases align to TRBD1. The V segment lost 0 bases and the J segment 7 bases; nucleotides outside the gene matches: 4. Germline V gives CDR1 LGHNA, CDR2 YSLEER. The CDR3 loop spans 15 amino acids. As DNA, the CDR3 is TGCGCCAGCAGCCAAGACTCCGGGACAGGGGGTGGCTACACCTTC. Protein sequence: CASSQDSGTGGGYTF.

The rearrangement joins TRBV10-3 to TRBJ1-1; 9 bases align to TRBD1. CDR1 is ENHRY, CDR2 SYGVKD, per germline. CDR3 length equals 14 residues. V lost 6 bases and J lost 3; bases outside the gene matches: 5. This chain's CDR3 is CAIRPGQGDTEAFF. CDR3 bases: TGTGCCATCAGACCGGGACAGGGAGACACTGAAGCTTTCTTT.

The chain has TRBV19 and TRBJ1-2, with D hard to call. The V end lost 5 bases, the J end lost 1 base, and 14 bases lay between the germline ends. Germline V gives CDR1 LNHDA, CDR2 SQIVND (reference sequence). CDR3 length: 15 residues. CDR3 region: CASSPTRGRNYGYTF. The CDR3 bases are TGTGCCAGTAGTCCGACGAGAGGGCGTAACTATGGCTACACCTTC.

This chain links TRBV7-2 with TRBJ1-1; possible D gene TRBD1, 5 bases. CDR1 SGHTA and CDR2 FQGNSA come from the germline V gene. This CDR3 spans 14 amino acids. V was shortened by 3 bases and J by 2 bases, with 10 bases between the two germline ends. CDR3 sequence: CASSFYQGNTEAFF. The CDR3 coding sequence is TGTGCCAGCAGCTTCTATCAGGGTAACACTGAAGCTTTCTTT.

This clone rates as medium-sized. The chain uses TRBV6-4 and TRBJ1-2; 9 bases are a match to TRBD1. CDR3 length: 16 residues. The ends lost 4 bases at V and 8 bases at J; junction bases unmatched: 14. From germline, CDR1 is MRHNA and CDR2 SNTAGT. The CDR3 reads CASSVSVGTGSEGYTF. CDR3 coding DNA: TGTGCCAGCAGTGTTTCGGTCGGGACAGGGTCTGAGGGCTACACCTTC.

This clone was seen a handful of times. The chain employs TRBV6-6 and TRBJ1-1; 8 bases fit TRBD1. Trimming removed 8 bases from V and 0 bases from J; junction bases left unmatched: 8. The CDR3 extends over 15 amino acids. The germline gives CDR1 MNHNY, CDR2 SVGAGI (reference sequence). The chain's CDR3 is CASHGQGRLNTEAFF. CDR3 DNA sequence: TGTGCCAGCCACGGACAGGGAAGATTGAACACTGAAGCTTTCTTT.

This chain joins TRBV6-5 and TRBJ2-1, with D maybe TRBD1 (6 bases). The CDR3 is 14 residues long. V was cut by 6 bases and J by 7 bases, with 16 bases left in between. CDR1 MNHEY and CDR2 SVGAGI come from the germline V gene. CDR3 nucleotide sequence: TGTGCCAGCAGCTTCGGGCAGGGGTGGAATGAGCAGTTCTTC. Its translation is CASSFGQGWNEQFF.

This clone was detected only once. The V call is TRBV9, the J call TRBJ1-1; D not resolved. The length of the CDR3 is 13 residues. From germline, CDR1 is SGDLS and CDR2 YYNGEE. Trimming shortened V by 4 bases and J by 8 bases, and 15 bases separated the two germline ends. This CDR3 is CASSPLVRCEAFF. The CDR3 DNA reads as TGTGCCAGCAGCCCCCTCGTGCGGTGCGAAGCTTTCTTT.

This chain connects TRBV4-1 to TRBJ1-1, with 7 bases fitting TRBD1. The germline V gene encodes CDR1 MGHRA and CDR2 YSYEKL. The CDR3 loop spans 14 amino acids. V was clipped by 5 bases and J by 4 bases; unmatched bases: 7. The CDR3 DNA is TGCGCCAGCAGCAGACAGGGCGTAACCACTGAAGCTTTCTTT. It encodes CASSRQGVTTEAFF.

This CDR3 reads CASSVLASGGTDTQYF. CDR3 coding DNA: TGTGCCAGCAGCGTATTGGCTAGCGGGGGCACAGATACGCAGTATTTT. The J gene is TRBJ2-3, the V gene TRBV9; 9 bases agree with TRBD2. The CDR3 has 16 residues. Trimming removed 1 base from V and 1 base from J; junction bases left unmatched: 4. The germline CDR1 and CDR2 sequences are SGDLS and YYNGEE.

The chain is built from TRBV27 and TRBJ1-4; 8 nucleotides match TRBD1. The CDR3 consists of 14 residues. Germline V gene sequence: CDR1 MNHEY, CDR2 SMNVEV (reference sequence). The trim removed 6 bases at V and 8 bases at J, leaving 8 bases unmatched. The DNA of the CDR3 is TGTGCCAGCAGCCCGACAGGGGAGGAAGAAAAACTGTTTTTT. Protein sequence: CASSPTGEEEKLFF.

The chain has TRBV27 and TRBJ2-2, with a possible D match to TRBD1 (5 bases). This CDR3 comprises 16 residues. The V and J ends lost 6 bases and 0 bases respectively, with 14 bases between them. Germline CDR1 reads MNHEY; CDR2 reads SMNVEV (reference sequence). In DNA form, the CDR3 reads TGTGCCAGCAGCTACCTGGCACAGGCGAACACCGGGGAGCTGTTTTTT. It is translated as CASSYLAQANTGELFF.

The CDR3 DNA reads as TGTGCCAGCAGTCGTCTAGCACGGTCCCAAGAGACCCAGTACTTC. It specifies CASSRLARSQETQYF. The J gene is TRBJ2-5, the V gene TRBV6-5; TRBD2 is a possible D gene (5 bases). Germline lookup yields CDR1 MNHEY and CDR2 SVGAGI. The length of the CDR3 is 15 residues. Trimming took 5 bases from V and 1 from J, leaving 14 bases between them.

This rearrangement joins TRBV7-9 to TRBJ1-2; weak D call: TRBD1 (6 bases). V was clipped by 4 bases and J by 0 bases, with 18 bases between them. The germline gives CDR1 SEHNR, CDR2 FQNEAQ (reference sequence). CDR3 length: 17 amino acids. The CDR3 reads CASSYYTGGASNYGYTF. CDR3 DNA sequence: TGTGCCAGCAGCTACTACACTGGGGGCGCCTCTAACTATGGCTACACCTTC.

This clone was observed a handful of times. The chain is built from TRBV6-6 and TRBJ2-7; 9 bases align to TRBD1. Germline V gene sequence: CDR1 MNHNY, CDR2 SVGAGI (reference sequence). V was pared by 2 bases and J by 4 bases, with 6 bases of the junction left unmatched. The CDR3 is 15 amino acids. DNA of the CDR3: TGTGCCAGCAGTTACCCGGGACAGGGTGAATACGAGCAGTACTTC. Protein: CASSYPGQGEYEQYF.

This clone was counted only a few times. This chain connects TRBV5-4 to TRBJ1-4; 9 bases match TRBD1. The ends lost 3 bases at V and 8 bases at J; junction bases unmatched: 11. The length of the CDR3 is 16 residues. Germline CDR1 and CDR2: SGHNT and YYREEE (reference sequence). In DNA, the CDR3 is TGTGCCAGCAGCTCGGTCGAGGGACAGGGTGAGGAAAAACTGTTTTTT. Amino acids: CASSSVEGQGEEKLFF.

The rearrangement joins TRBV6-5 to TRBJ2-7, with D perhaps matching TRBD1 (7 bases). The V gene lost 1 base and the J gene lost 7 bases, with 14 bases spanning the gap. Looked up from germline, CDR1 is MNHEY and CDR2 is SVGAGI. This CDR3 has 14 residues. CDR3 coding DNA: TGTGCCAGCAGTTACTTCAGGGGGGTAAGGGAGCAGTACTTC. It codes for CASSYFRGVREQYF.

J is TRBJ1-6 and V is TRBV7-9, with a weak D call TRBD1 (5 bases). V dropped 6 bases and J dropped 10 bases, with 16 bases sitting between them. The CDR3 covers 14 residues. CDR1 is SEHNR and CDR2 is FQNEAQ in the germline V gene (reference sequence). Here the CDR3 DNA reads TGTGCCAGCAGACTCGAAGGGGCGCGGTCACCCCTCCACTTT. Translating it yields CASRLEGARSPLHF.

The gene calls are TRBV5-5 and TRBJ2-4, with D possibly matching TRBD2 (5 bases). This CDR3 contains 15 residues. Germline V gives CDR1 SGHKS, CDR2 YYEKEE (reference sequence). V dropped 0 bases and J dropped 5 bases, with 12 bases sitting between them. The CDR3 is CASSLASSPQNIQYF. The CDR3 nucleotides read TGTGCCAGCAGCTTGGCCTCTAGCCCCCAAAACATTCAGTACTTC.

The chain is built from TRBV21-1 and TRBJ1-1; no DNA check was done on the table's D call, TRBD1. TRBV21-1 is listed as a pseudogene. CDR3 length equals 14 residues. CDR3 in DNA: TGTGCCAGCACCACAACAGGGGAGTTCACTGAAGCTTTCTTT. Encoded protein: CASTTTGEFTEAFF.

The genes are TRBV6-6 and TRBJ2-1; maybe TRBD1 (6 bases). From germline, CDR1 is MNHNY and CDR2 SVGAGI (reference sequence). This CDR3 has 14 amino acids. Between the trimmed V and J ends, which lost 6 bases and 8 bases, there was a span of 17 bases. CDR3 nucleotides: TGTGCCAGCAGCCTCGCAGGGGCGCGGGATGAGCAGTTCTTC. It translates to CASSLAGARDEQFF.

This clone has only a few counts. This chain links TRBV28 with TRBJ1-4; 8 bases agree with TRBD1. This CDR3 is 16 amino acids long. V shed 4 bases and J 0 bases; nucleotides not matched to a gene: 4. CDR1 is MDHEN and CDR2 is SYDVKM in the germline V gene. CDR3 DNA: TGTGCCAGCAGTTCGACAGGGGAAACAACTAATGAAAAACTGTTTTTT. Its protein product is CASSSTGETTNEKLFF. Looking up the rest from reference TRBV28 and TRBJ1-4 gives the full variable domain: DVKVTQSSRYLVKRTGEKVFLECVQDMDHENMFWYRQDPGLGLRLIYFSYDVKMKEKGDIPEGYSVSREKKERFSLILESASTNQTSMYLCASSSTGETTNEKLFFGSGTQLSVL.

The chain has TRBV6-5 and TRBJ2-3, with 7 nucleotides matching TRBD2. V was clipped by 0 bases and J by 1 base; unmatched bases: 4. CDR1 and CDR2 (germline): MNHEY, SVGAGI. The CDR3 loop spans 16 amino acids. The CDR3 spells CASSYSSSGGTDTQYF. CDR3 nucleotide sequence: TGTGCCAGCAGTTACTCCTCCAGCGGGGGCACAGATACGCAGTATTTT.

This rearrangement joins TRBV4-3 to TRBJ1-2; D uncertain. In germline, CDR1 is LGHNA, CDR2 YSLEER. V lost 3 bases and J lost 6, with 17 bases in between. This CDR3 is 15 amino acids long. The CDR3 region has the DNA TGCGCCAGCAGCCAGGTTCGGTCGGTTATGGATGGCTACACCTTC. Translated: CASSQVRSVMDGYTF.

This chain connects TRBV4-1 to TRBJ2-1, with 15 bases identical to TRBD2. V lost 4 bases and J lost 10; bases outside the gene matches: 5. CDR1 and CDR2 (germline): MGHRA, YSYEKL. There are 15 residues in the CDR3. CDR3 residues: CASSLWTSGGGEQFF. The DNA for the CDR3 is TGCGCCAGCAGCCTGTGGACTAGCGGGGGGGGCGAGCAGTTCTTC.